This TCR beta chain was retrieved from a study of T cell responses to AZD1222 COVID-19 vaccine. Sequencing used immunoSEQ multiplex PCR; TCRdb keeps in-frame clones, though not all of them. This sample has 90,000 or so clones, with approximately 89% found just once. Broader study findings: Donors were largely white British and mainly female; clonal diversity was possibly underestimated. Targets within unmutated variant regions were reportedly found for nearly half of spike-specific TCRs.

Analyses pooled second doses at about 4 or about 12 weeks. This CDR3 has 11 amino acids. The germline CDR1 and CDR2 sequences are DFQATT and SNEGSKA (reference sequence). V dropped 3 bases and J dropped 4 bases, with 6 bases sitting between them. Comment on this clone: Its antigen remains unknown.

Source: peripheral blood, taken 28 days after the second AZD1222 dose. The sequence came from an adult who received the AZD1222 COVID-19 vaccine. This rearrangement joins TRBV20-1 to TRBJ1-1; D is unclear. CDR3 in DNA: TGCAGTGCTAGCGTGGGCACTGAAGCTTTCTTT. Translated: CSASVGTEAFF.